Sequencing of this TCR beta chain was carried out in a study of control samples from healthy donors and cancer patients. The CDR3 is made up of 18 amino acids. Repertoires were generated with immunoSEQ multiplex PCR, while TCRdb's copy carries only in-frame clones and drops some. The sample carries about 89,000 clones, roughly 86% recorded once. The V gene is TRBV21-1, the J gene TRBJ1-1; the table's D call, TRBD1, has no DNA check behind it. TRBV21-1 is assigned pseudogene status. The receptor comes from a man aged 25 to 40 in good health. Sequenced input: blood. The CDR3 bases are TGTGCCAGCAGCAAAGCGGATCCGCACTTAAGGGGGAACACTGAAGCTTTCTTT. Amino acid sequence: CASSKADPHLRGNTEAFF.